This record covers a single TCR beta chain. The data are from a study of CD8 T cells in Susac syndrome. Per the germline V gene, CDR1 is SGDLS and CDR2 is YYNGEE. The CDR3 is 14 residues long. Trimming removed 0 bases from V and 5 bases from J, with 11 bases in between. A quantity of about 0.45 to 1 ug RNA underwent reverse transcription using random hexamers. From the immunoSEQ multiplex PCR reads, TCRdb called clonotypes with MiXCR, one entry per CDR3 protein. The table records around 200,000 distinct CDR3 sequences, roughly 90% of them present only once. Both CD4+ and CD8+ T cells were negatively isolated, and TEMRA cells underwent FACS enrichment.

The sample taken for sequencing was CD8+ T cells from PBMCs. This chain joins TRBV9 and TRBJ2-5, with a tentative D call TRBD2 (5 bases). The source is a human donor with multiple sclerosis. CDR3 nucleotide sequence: TGTGCCAGCAGCGTAGGCGGGTATTGGGAGACCCAGTACTTC. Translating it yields CASSVGGYWETQYF.